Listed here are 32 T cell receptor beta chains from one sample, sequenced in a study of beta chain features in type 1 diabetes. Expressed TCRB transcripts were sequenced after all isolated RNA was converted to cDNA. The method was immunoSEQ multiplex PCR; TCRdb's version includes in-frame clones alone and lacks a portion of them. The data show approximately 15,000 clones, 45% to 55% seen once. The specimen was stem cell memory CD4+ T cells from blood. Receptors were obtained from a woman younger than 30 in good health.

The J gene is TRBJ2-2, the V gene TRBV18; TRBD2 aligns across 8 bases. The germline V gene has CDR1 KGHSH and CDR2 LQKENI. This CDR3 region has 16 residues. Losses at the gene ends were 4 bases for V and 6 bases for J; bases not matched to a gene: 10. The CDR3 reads CASSRILSGRAGELFF. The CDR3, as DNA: TGTGCCAGCTCACGAATACTAAGCGGGAGAGCCGGGGAGCTGTTTTTT. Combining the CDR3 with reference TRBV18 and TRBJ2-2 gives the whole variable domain NAGVMQNPRHLVRRRGQEARLRCSPMKGHSHVYWYRQLPEEGLKFMVYLQKENIIDESGMPKERFSAEFPKEGPSILRIQQVVRGDSAAYFCASSRILSGRAGELFFGEGSRLTVL.

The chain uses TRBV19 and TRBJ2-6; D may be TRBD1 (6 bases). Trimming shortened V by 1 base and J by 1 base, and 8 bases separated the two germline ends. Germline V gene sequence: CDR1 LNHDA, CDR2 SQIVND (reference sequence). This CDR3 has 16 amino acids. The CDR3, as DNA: TGTGCCAGTAGTATAGTAGGGGGTTCTGGGGCCAACGTCCTGACTTTC. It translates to CASSIVGGSGANVLTF.

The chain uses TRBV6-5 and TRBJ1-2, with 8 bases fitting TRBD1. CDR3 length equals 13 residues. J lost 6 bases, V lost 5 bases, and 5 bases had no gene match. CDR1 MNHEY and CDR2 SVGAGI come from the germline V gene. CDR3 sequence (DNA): TGTGCCAGCAGTCGGGGACAGGAGGATGGCTACACCTTC. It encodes CASSRGQEDGYTF.

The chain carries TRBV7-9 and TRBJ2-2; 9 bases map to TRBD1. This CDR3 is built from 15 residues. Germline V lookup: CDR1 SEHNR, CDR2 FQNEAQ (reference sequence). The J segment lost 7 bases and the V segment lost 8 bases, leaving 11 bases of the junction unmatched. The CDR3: CASLRQGGLDGELFF. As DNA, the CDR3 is TGTGCCAGCCTTCGACAGGGGGGGCTAGACGGGGAGCTGTTTTTT.

CDR3: CASSFPGGLSEAFF. The DNA of the CDR3 is TGTGCCAGCAGCTTCCCAGGGGGCCTCTCTGAAGCTTTCTTT. The V call is TRBV7-9, the J call TRBJ1-1, with 8 bases matching TRBD1. The CDR3 extends over 14 amino acids. The germline V gene encodes CDR1 SEHNR and CDR2 FQNEAQ (reference sequence). V gave up 3 bases and J gave up 6 bases; unmatched junction bases: 6.

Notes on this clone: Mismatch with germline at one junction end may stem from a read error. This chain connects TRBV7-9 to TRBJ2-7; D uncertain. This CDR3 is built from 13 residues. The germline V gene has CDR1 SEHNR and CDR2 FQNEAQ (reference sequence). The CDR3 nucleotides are TGTGTCAGCAGCCCGTCCGTATACTACGAGCAGTACTTC. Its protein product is CVSSPSVYYEQYF.

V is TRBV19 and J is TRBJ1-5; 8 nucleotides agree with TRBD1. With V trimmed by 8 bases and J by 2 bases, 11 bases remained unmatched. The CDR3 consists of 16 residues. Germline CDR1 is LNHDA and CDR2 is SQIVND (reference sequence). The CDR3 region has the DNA TGTGCCAGTGGGGACAGGTTCGAGGTGGGCAATCAGCCCCAGCATTTT. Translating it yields CASGDRFEVGNQPQHF.

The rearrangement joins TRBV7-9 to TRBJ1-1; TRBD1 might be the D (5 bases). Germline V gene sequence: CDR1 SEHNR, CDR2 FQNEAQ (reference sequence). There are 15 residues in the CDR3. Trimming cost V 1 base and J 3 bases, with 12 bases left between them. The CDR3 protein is CASSLDGRADTEAFF. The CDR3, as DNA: TGTGCCAGCAGCTTAGACGGCAGGGCAGACACTGAAGCTTTCTTT.

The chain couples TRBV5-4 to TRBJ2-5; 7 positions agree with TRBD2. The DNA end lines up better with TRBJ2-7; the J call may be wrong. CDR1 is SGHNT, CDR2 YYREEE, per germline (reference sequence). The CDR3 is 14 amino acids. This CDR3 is CASSAQGGYNEQYF. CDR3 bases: TGTGCCAGCAGCGCCCAGGGAGGGTACAACGAGCAGTACTTC.

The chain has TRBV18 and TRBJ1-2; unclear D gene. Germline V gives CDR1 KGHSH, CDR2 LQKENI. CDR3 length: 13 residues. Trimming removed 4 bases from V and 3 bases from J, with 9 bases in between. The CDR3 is CASSQGEDYGYTF. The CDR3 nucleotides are TGTGCCAGCTCACAGGGAGAGGACTATGGCTACACCTTC.

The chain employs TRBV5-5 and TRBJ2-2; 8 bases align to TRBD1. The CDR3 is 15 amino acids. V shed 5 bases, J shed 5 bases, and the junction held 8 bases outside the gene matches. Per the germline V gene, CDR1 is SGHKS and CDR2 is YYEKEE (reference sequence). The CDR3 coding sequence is TGTGCCAGCAGTCAGGGGGCCCCAGCAACCGGGGAGCTGTTTTTT. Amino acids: CASSQGAPATGELFF.

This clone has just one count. CDR3 sequence: CASSPRLAGEGRSETQYF. CDR3 sequence (DNA): TGTGCCAGCAGCCCACGCCTAGCGGGAGAGGGGAGATCAGAGACCCAGTACTTC. This chain links TRBV7-6 with TRBJ2-5; 10 bases map to TRBD2. The length of the CDR3 is 18 residues. Germline V gene lookup returns CDR1 SGHVS and CDR2 FNYEAQ. The trim removed 5 bases at V and 4 bases at J, leaving 16 bases unmatched.

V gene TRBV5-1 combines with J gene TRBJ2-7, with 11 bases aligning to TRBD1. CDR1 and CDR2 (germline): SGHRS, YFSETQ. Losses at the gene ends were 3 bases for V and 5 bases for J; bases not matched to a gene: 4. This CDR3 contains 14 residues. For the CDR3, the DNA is TGCGCCAGCAGCTGGGGACAGGGGGTTGACGAGCAGTACTTC. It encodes CASSWGQGVDEQYF. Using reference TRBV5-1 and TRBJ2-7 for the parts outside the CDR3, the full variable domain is KAGVTQTPRYLIKTRGQQVTLSCSPISGHRSVSWYQQTPGQGLQFLFEYFSETQRNKGNFPGRFSGRQFSNSRSEMNVSTLELGDSALYLCASSWGQGVDEQYFGPGTRLTVT.

In nucleotides, the CDR3 is TGTGCCAGTAGTCCTTCCGTTGGGGCACAGAGCACCGGGGAGCTGTTTTTT. This encodes CASSPSVGAQSTGELFF. This sequence joins TRBV19 and TRBJ2-2, with TRBD1 as a possible D gene (5 bases). Trimming cost V 5 bases and J 4 bases, with 20 bases left between them. This CDR3 has 17 residues. The germline CDR1 and CDR2 sequences are LNHDA and SQIVND (reference sequence).

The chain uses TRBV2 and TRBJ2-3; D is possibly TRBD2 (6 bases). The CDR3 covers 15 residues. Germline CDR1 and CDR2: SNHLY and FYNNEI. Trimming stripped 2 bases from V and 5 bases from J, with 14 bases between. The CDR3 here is CASSERRLALDTQYF. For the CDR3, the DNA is TGTGCCAGCAGTGAAAGAAGGCTAGCGTTAGATACGCAGTATTTT.

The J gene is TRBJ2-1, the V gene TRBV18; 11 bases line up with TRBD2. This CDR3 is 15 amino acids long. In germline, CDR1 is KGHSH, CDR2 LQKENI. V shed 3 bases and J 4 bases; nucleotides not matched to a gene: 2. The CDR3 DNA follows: TGTGCCAGCTCACCGGGACTAGCGGATTACAATGAGCAGTTCTTC. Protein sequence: CASSPGLADYNEQFF. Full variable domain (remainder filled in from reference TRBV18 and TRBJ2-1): NAGVMQNPRHLVRRRGQEARLRCSPMKGHSHVYWYRQLPEEGLKFMVYLQKENIIDESGMPKERFSAEFPKEGPSILRIQQVVRGDSAAYFCASSPGLADYNEQFFGPGTRLTVL.

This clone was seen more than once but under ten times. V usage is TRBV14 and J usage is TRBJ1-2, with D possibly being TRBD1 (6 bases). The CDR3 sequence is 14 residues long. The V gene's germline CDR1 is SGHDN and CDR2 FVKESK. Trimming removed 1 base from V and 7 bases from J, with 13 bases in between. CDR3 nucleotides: TGTGCCAGCAGCCAAGTGAGCCAGGGGTTTGGCTACACCTTC. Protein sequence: CASSQVSQGFGYTF.

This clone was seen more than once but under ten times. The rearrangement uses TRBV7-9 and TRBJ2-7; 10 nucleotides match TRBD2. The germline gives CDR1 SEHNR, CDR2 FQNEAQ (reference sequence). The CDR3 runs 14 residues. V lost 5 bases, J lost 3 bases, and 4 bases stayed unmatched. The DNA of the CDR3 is TGTGCCAGCAGCCCCAGGACTAGCGGCTACGAGCAGTACTTC. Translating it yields CASSPRTSGYEQYF.

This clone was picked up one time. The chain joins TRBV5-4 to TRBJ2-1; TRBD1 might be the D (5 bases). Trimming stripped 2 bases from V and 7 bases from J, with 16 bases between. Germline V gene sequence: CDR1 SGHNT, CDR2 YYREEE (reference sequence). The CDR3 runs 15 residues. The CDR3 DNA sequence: TGTGCCAGCAGCTTTCTTCGGGCAGGGCGGAATGAGCAGTTCTTC. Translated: CASSFLRAGRNEQFF.

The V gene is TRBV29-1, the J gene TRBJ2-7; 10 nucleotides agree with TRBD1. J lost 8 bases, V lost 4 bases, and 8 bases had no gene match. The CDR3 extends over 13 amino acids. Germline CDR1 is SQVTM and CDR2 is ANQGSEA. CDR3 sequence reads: CSVGGGQGSKQYF. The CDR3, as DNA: TGCAGCGTTGGGGGGGGACAGGGGTCGAAGCAGTACTTC.

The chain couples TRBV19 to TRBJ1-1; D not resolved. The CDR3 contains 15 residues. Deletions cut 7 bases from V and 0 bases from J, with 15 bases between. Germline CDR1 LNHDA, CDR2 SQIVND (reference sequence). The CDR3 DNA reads TGTGCCAGTACCCGGAATCCGGGTATGAACACTGAAGCTTTCTTT. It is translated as CASTRNPGMNTEAFF.

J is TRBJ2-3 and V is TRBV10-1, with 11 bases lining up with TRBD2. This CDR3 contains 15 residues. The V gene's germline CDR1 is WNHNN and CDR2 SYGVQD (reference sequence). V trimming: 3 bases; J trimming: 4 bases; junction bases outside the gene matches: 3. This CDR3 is CASSDSGLAADTQYF. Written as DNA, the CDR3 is TGCGCCAGCAGTGATTCGGGACTAGCGGCAGATACGCAGTATTTT.

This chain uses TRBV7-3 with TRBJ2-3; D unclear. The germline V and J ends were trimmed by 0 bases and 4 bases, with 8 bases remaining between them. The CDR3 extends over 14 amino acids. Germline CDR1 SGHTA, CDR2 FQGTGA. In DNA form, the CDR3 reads TGTGCCAGCAGCTTAACAACGACTGCAGATACGCAGTATTTT. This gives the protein CASSLTTTADTQYF.

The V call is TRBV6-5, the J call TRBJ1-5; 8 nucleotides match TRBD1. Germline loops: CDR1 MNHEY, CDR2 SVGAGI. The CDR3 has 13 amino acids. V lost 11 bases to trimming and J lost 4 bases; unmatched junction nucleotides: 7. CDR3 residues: CAVGQGGNQPQHF. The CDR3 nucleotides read TGTGCCGTCGGACAGGGAGGGAATCAGCCCCAGCATTTT.

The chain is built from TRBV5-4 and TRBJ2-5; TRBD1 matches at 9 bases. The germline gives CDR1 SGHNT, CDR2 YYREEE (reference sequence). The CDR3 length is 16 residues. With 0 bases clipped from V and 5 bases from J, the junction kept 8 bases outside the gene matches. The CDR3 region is CASSLDRGRSMETQYF. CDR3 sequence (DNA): TGTGCCAGCAGCTTGGACAGGGGGCGATCAATGGAGACCCAGTACTTC.

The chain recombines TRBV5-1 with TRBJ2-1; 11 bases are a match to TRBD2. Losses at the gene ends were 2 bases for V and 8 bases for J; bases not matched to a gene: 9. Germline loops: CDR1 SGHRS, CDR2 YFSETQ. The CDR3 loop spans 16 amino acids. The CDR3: CASSLGTSGQIDEQFF. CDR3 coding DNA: TGCGCCAGCAGCTTAGGGACTAGCGGCCAGATAGATGAGCAGTTCTTC.

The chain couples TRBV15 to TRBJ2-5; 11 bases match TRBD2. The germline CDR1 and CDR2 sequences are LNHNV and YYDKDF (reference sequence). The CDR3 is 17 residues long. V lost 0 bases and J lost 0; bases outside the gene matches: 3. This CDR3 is CATSRELAGANQETQYF. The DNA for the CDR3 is TGTGCCACCAGCAGAGAACTAGCGGGAGCCAACCAAGAGACCCAGTACTTC.

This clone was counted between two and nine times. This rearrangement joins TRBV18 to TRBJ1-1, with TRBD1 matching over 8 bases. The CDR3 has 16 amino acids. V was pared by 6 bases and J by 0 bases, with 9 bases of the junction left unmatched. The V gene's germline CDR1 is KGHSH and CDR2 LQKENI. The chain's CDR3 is CASSPRTGTMNTEAFF. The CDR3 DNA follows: TGTGCCAGCTCCCCCCGGACAGGGACTATGAACACTGAAGCTTTCTTT.

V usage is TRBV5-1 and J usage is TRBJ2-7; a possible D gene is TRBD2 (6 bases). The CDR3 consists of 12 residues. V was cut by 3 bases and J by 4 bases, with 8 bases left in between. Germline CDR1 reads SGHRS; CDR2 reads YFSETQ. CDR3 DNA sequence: TGCGCCAGCAGCTACGGGGGTTACGAGCAGTACTTC. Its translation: CASSYGGYEQYF.

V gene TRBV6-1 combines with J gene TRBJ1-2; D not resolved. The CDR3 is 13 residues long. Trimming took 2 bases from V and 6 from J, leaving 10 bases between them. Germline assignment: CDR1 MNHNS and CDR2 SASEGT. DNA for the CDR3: TGTGCCAGCAGTGAATCCCACATTGATGGCTACACCTTC. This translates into CASSESHIDGYTF.

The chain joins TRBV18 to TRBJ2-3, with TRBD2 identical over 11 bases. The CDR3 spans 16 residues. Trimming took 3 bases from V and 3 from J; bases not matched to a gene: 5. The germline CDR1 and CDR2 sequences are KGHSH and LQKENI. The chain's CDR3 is CASSPIAGGFTDTQYF. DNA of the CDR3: TGTGCCAGCTCACCGATAGCGGGGGGGTTTACAGATACGCAGTATTTT.

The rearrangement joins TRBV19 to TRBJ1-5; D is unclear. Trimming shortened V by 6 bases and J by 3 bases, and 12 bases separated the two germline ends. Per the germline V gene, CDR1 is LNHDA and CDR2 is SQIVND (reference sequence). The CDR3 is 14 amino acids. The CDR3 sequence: CASSPGWVNQPQHF. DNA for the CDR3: TGTGCCAGTAGCCCGGGATGGGTCAATCAGCCCCAGCATTTT.